Shown below are 12 T cell receptor beta chains from a single sample sequenced in a study of blood T cell repertoires in COVID-19. Sequencing was performed with immunoSEQ multiplex PCR; in TCRdb, only in-frame clones are kept and a portion is missing. The sample holds a few hundred thousand clones, more than 75% seen once. Sequencing input: PBMCs or T cells enriched from blood (not recorded which). These TCRs come from a man younger than 45 who had recovered from COVID-19.

V and J are TRBV28 and TRBJ1-2; possible D gene TRBD1, 5 bases. In germline, CDR1 is MDHEN, CDR2 SYDVKM. The CDR3 has 12 residues. The V gene lost 8 bases and the J gene lost 8 bases, with 15 bases spanning the gap. In nucleotides, the CDR3 is TGTGCCAGCGGCGGGGGGGATAAAGGCTACACCTTC. It encodes CASGGGDKGYTF.

The rearrangement joins TRBV11-2 to TRBJ1-2; D not resolved. CDR1 is SGHAT, CDR2 FQNNGV, per germline. With 5 bases removed from V and 4 bases from J, the gap between germline ends came to 17 bases. This CDR3 region has 15 residues. Written as DNA, the CDR3 is TGTGCCAGCAGCCCCGAACCAGGACTGGTCTATGGCTACACCTTC. Translation gives CASSPEPGLVYGYTF.

This clone was picked up a small number of times. The chain is built from TRBV7-9 and TRBJ1-5, with 8 nucleotides matching TRBD1. After removal of 5 bases from V and 3 bases from J, the junction contained 9 bases not matched to a gene. The germline V gene has CDR1 SEHNR and CDR2 FQNEAQ (reference sequence). This CDR3 is built from 16 residues. The CDR3 nucleotides are TGTGCCAGCAGCCCAGGACAGGGCTTTGACAATCAGCCCCAGCATTTT. It yields the protein CASSPGQGFDNQPQHF.

V usage is TRBV10-3 and J usage is TRBJ2-7; D possibly corresponds to TRBD2 (5 bases). Germline V lookup: CDR1 ENHRY, CDR2 SYGVKD. The CDR3 runs to 15 residues. Trimming pared 4 bases from V and 2 bases from J, leaving 15 bases between. CDR3 in amino acids: CAISGTSQRTYEQYF. The CDR3 coding sequence is TGTGCCATCAGTGGGACTTCCCAGCGGACCTACGAGCAGTACTTC.

This rearrangement joins TRBV11-2 to TRBJ2-7, with a weak D call TRBD1 (7 bases). Per germline, CDR1 SGHAT and CDR2 FQNNGV. Trimming removed 5 bases at V and 4 bases at J, with 18 bases between. The length of the CDR3 is 15 residues. As DNA, the CDR3 is TGTGCCAGCAGCAAAAGGCGGGACAGTGTTTACGAGCAGTACTTC. This translates into CASSKRRDSVYEQYF.

This clone was picked up one time. This chain's CDR3 is CASSPNGGGEKLFF. CDR3 coding DNA: TGTGCCAGCAGCCCTAATGGGGGGGGAGAAAAACTGTTTTTT. This chain connects TRBV3-1 (or the pseudogene TRBV3-2) to TRBJ1-4; D perhaps matches TRBD1 (5 bases). The V gene lost 4 bases and the J gene lost 8 bases, with 14 bases spanning the gap. From germline, CDR1 is LGHDT and CDR2 YNNKEL (reference sequence). The CDR3 totals 14 residues.

The chain couples TRBV10-3 to TRBJ2-7, with D perhaps TRBD2 (6 bases). Trimming removed 10 bases at V and 5 bases at J, with 18 bases between. The CDR3 has 13 residues. Germline CDR1 and CDR2: ENHRY and SYGVKD. CDR3 loop: CATVSGGDHEQYF. CDR3 DNA sequence: TGTGCCACCGTCTCCGGGGGTGACCACGAGCAGTACTTC.

The V and J genes are TRBV9 and TRBJ2-1; the D gene is possibly TRBD1 (6 bases). V was cut by 0 bases and J by 3 bases, with 10 bases left in between. Germline-derived CDR1 and CDR2 are SGDLS and YYNGEE. This CDR3 comprises 15 residues. The DNA for the CDR3 is TGTGCCAGCAGCGTAGCTGGACAGTTCTACAATGAGCAGTTCTTC. This gives the protein CASSVAGQFYNEQFF.

The chain joins TRBV19 to TRBJ1-4; unclear D gene. Trimming shortened V by 4 bases and J by 7 bases, and 4 bases separated the two germline ends. Germline V gene data show CDR1 as LNHDA and CDR2 as SQIVND (reference sequence). The CDR3 loop spans 11 amino acids. The CDR3: CASSKSEKLFF. As DNA, the CDR3 is TGTGCCAGTAGTAAGAGTGAAAAACTGTTTTTT. Drawing the rest from reference TRBV19 and TRBJ1-4, the complete variable domain is DGGITQSPKYLFRKEGQNVTLSCEQNLNHDAMYWYRQDPGQGLRLIYYSQIVNDFQKGDIAEGYSVSREKKESFPLTVTSAQKNPTAFYLCASSKSEKLFFGSGTQLSVL.

In regard to this clone: Other DNA sequences from this sample encode an identical CDR3 as well. V and J are TRBV18 and TRBJ2-5, with 11 bases fitting TRBD2. The CDR3 sequence is 16 residues long. Germline CDR1 KGHSH, CDR2 LQKENI. With V trimmed by 3 bases and J by 1 base, 4 bases remained unmatched. CDR3: CASSPSLAGAQETQYF. The CDR3 DNA reads TGTGCCAGCTCACCTTCACTAGCGGGGGCCCAAGAGACCCAGTACTTC.

The rearrangement joins TRBV5-1 to TRBJ1-3; 9 bases are shared with TRBD1. The ends lost 1 base at V and 1 base at J; junction bases unmatched: 3. Germline loops: CDR1 SGHRS, CDR2 YFSETQ. CDR3 length: 16 amino acids. The chain's CDR3 is CASSLTDRGSGNTIYF. The CDR3 DNA reads TGCGCCAGCAGCTTGACTGACAGGGGGTCTGGAAACACCATATATTTT.

V and J are TRBV14 and TRBJ2-2, with TRBD1 identical over 7 bases. The length of the CDR3 is 15 residues. V lost 4 bases, J lost 1 base, and 3 bases stayed unmatched. CDR1 and CDR2 from the germline V gene are SGHDN and FVKESK. The CDR3 DNA reads as TGTGCCAGCAGCCGAACAGGGGAGAACACCGGGGAGCTGTTTTTT. Its translation is CASSRTGENTGELFF.